The 20 T cell receptor beta chains in this list originate from one sample, sequenced in a study of cytomegalovirus exposure and HLA in healthy donors. The PCR contained 60 Vbeta and 13 Jbeta primers. Repertoires were generated with immunoSEQ multiplex PCR, while TCRdb's copy carries only in-frame clones and drops some. Among a few hundred thousand clones listed, around 77% were seen once. The source material was PBMCs. Receptors originate from a woman in her 30s in good health and CMV-seronegative.

The chain combines TRBV4-2 with TRBJ2-2, with 7 bases aligning to TRBD1. This CDR3 is built from 16 residues. The V and J ends lost 4 bases and 6 bases, in that order; junction bases with no gene match: 11. In germline, CDR1 is LGHNA, CDR2 YNFKEQ. The CDR3 region is CASSPARDRVPGELFF. DNA for the CDR3: TGTGCCAGCAGCCCCGCCCGTGACAGGGTGCCCGGGGAGCTGTTTTTT.

The J gene is TRBJ2-1, the V gene TRBV7-8; 7 positions agree with TRBD2. J gave up 5 bases and V 1 base, and 5 bases lay outside the gene matches. The germline V gene encodes CDR1 SGHVS and CDR2 FQNEAQ. The CDR3 has 15 residues. CDR3 sequence (DNA): TGTGCCAGCAGCTTAGGCGGGACTATAAACAATGAGCAGTTCTTC. It specifies CASSLGGTINNEQFF.

The chain carries TRBV11-2 and TRBJ2-5; tentatively, D is TRBD2 (6 bases). Trimming pared 3 bases from V and 4 bases from J, leaving 12 bases between. Germline V lookup: CDR1 SGHAT, CDR2 FQNNGV. CDR3 size: 14 residues. The CDR3 loop is CASSFSGGGETQYF. CDR3 nucleotide sequence: TGTGCCAGCAGCTTCTCCGGGGGAGGAGAGACCCAGTACTTC.

This clone was counted only a few times. DNA for the CDR3: TGTGCCAGCAGTGAAAGAGTCAGGGGGTCGTACACCGGGGAGCTGTTTTTT. This translates into CASSERVRGSYTGELFF. This chain joins TRBV6-1 and TRBJ2-2; 7 bases agree with TRBD1. V lost 2 bases and J lost 3; bases outside the gene matches: 9. CDR3 length: 17 amino acids. Germline V CDR1 and CDR2: MNHNS, SASEGT.

J is TRBJ2-5 and V is TRBV5-4, with 7 bases that match TRBD1. The end of the DNA is better explained by TRBJ2-7, so the J call may be wrong. Germline CDR1 reads SGHNT; CDR2 reads YYREEE (reference sequence). The CDR3 length is 15 residues. CDR3 in DNA: TGTGCCAGCAGCTTGGGAGGGGGACAGACCTACGAGCAGTACTTC. It specifies CASSLGGGQTYEQYF.

V usage is TRBV19 and J usage is TRBJ1-2; tentatively, D is TRBD1 (5 bases). The CDR3 length is 15 residues. The V end was cut by 5 bases, the J end by 2 bases, with 15 bases between. Germline V lookup: CDR1 LNHDA, CDR2 SQIVND (reference sequence). CDR3 loop: CASSPWGPANYGYTF. The DNA of the CDR3 is TGTGCCAGTAGTCCGTGGGGCCCGGCCAACTATGGCTACACCTTC. Full variable domain (missing parts from reference TRBV19 and TRBJ1-2): DGGITQSPKYLFRKEGQNVTLSCEQNLNHDAMYWYRQDPGQGLRLIYYSQIVNDFQKGDIAEGYSVSREKKESFPLTVTSAQKNPTAFYLCASSPWGPANYGYTFGSGTRLTVV.

The CDR3 here is CASSLGQGWADTQYF. The CDR3 DNA follows: TGCGCCAGCAGCTTGGGACAGGGATGGGCAGATACGCAGTATTTT. J is TRBJ2-3 and V is TRBV5-1; 7 bases fit TRBD1. Germline V gene data show CDR1 as SGHRS and CDR2 as YFSETQ. This CDR3 region has 15 residues. Trimming removed 0 bases from V and 4 bases from J; junction bases left unmatched: 5.

The chain has TRBV7-9 and TRBJ2-3; D perhaps matches TRBD1 (6 bases). Germline CDR1 SEHNR, CDR2 FQNEAQ (reference sequence). V lost 2 bases, J lost 5 bases, and 14 bases lay in between. The CDR3 is 15 residues long. The CDR3 coding sequence is TGTGCCAGCAGCTTAATCGGGACATTCGAAGATACGCAGTATTTT. Translated, it gives CASSLIGTFEDTQYF.

This chain connects TRBV4-1 to TRBJ2-7, with 9 bases lining up with TRBD1. The CDR3 has 15 amino acids. Trimming at V came to 1 base and at J to 4 bases, leaving 5 bases not matched to a gene. Germline CDR1 reads MGHRA; CDR2 reads YSYEKL. The CDR3 DNA is TGCGCCAGCAGCCAAGTCAACAGGGGGCCGTACGAGCAGTACTTC. Translated, it gives CASSQVNRGPYEQYF.

The V gene is TRBV29-1, the J gene TRBJ2-6, with 7 bases that match TRBD1. Trimming at V came to 4 bases and at J to 2 bases, leaving 2 bases not matched to a gene. Germline lookup yields CDR1 SQVTM and CDR2 ANQGSEA. CDR3 size: 14 residues. CDR3 DNA sequence: TGCAGCGTTGGACAGGGTACTGGGGCCAACGTCCTGACTTTC. Translating it yields CSVGQGTGANVLTF.

The rearrangement uses TRBV27 and TRBJ2-7; 10 bases line up with TRBD1. The CDR3 runs 15 residues. The ends lost 3 bases at V and 2 bases at J; junction bases unmatched: 4. Germline lookup yields CDR1 MNHEY and CDR2 SMNVEV (reference sequence). The DNA for the CDR3 is TGTGCCAGCAGTTTCGGGACAGGGGCCCCCTACGAGCAGTACTTC. Residues: CASSFGTGAPYEQYF.

The rearrangement uses TRBV28 and TRBJ2-5; perhaps TRBD2 as D (5 bases). Trimming pared 3 bases from V and 4 bases from J, leaving 12 bases between. The germline V gene has CDR1 MDHEN and CDR2 SYDVKM. This CDR3 is built from 14 residues. The CDR3 region has the DNA TGTGCCAGCAGTTTCCCGGACTCAGGAGAGACCCAGTACTTC. This gives the protein CASSFPDSGETQYF.

The chain uses TRBV11-3 and TRBJ1-1; 7 bases line up with TRBD1. Trimming at V came to 4 bases and at J to 5 bases, leaving 4 bases not matched to a gene. This CDR3 spans 13 amino acids. The germline CDR1 and CDR2 sequences are SGHNT and YENEEA. As DNA, the CDR3 is TGTGCCAGCAGCTCGGGACAGTTTACTGAAGCTTTCTTT. Amino acids: CASSSGQFTEAFF.

This clone has a handful of counts. The V gene is TRBV6-1, the J gene TRBJ1-1, with no clear D. V lost 8 bases, J lost 5 bases, and 9 bases lay in between. The germline V gene has CDR1 MNHNS and CDR2 SASEGT. There are 11 residues in the CDR3. The CDR3 spells CASRERTEAFF. The CDR3 coding sequence is TGTGCCAGCCGGGAGAGGACTGAAGCTTTCTTT.

This clone was observed a handful of times. This chain uses TRBV5-1 with TRBJ2-7, with TRBD1 matching over 9 bases. V trimming: 2 bases; J trimming: 4 bases; junction bases outside the gene matches: 7. The CDR3 is made up of 15 amino acids. CDR1 SGHRS and CDR2 YFSETQ come from the germline V gene. CDR3 bases: TGCGCCAGCAGCTTAGGGACAGGGTACTCATACGAGCAGTACTTC. This encodes CASSLGTGYSYEQYF.

This clone was found once. The J gene is TRBJ2-7, the V gene TRBV5-4; D may be TRBD1 (6 bases). V lost 4 bases and J lost 4, with 15 bases in between. The V gene's germline CDR1 is SGHNT and CDR2 YYREEE (reference sequence). The CDR3 is made up of 14 amino acids. The CDR3 DNA sequence: TGTGCCAGCAGCCTCCCGGGACACCATTACGAGCAGTACTTC. This gives the protein CASSLPGHHYEQYF. Full variable domain (rest looked up from reference TRBV5-4 and TRBJ2-7): ETGVTQSPTHLIKTRGQQVTLRCSSQSGHNTVSWYQQALGQGPQFIFQYYREEENGRGNFPPRFSGLQFPNYSSELNVNALELDDSALYLCASSLPGHHYEQYFGPGTRLTVT.

This clone was detected once. The chain couples TRBV5-1 to TRBJ2-2; D unresolved. Germline CDR1 reads SGHRS; CDR2 reads YFSETQ. This CDR3 spans 14 amino acids. V was clipped by 0 bases and J by 9 bases, with 12 bases between them. The CDR3 protein is CASSLGWKERELFF. DNA for the CDR3: TGCGCCAGCAGCTTGGGGTGGAAGGAGAGGGAGCTGTTTTTT.

V usage is TRBV6-5 and J usage is TRBJ2-1, with TRBD2 matching 8 bases. The germline CDR1 and CDR2 sequences are MNHEY and SVGAGI. CDR3 size: 16 residues. The ends lost 4 bases at V and 3 bases at J; junction bases unmatched: 8. This CDR3 reads CASSWGLEGNYNEQFF. The CDR3 nucleotides read TGTGCCAGCAGTTGGGGACTAGAGGGGAACTACAATGAGCAGTTCTTC.

The chain recombines TRBV5-4 with TRBJ2-7, with a weak D call TRBD1 (5 bases). V was pared by 0 bases and J by 10 bases, with 8 bases between. Germline assignment: CDR1 SGHNT and CDR2 YYREEE (reference sequence). The CDR3 sequence is 11 residues long. The CDR3 bases are TGTGCCAGCAGCTTGGACAGGTTACAGTACTTC. This sequence encodes CASSLDRLQYF.

V and J are TRBV9 and TRBJ2-1, with 10 nucleotides matching TRBD2. Germline lookup yields CDR1 SGDLS and CDR2 YYNGEE. This CDR3 comprises 14 residues. V shed 4 bases and J 7 bases; nucleotides not matched to a gene: 5. The CDR3 here is CASSSQTSGNEQFF. The CDR3 coding sequence is TGTGCCAGCAGCTCTCAGACTAGCGGGAATGAGCAGTTCTTC. The full variable domain, in which reference TRBV9 and TRBJ2-1 provide the parts outside the CDR3, is DSGVTQTPKHLITATGQRVTLRCSPRSGDLSVYWYQQSLDQGLQFLIQYYNGEERAKGNILERFSAQQFPDLHSELNLSSLELGDSALYFCASSSQTSGNEQFFGPGTRLTVL.